Described below is a single T cell receptor (beta chain) sequence and its context. Its cognate antigen has yet to be identified. No much larger clonotype is one base removed from it; base qualities were not supplied. The record originates from a study of blood T cell repertoires in COVID-19 (dated by TCRdb to between 2020 and 2021). About the study as a whole: The collaborator samples originated in the United States, Italy and Spain and spanned the acute and convalescent phases of COVID-19. The material from the prospective study consisted of cDNA or gDNA derived from T cells, B-cell-depleted T cells, or PBMCs. Samples were obtained from the ongoing ImmuneRACE study (first 160 participants) and from over a thousand subjects provided by 6 global collaborators. The sample metadata nearly always contained a de-identified subject ID, COVID-19 status, age in years and sex. The repertoires were released in a freely available public database intended as a resource for research on the immune response to SARS-CoV-2. HLA class I and class II types, where available, came from metadata supplied by the sample provider rather than from assay-based typing. The dataset comprised deeply sampled blood TCRbeta repertoires from subjects exposed to, actively infected with, or recovered from COVID-19. What the authors observed across the whole study: How much clinical and demographic metadata was included differed by source and by participant, and the metadata was provided uncurated.

The cysteine opens and the phenylalanine closes a CDR3 of 15 amino acids. Only the CDR3 DNA stays, 45 bases, in frame from base 1. For CDR1 and CDR2, the germline V gene (reference sequence) lists SEHNR and FQNEAQ. Relative to germline, V is 5 bases shorter and J is 5 bases shorter, with 18 bases between their ends. TCRbeta CDR3 regions were amplified from genomic DNA by means of the immunoSEQ Assay, a bias-controlled multiplex PCR. As for the original processing: Nucleated cell counts per sample were estimated from amplification of reference gene primers within the assay. To quantify the absolute abundance of each unique TCRbeta CDR3 rearrangement, sequence reads were collapsed and filtered. Productive Simpson clonality was computed per sample as the square root of Simpson's diversity index over productive rearrangements. TCRdb mirrors the immuneACCESS table, restricted to in-frame sequences. Some clones are absent from its copies; in checked studies, under half trace to an unresolved V gene, and the reason for the others is unknown. V, J and clone size are taken as reported in that table, and D and trimming were inferred from the DNA itself. Here the sample has over 150,000 clones; about 85% occur a single time. The ten largest clones add up to 6% to 6.5% of the sample.

Enrolling through a virtual design, the prospective study's participants ranged in age from roughly 18 to 95 years and lived across 20 to 30 United States geographic areas. To assign participants to cohorts, the prospective study relied on clinical history that participants themselves reported in a screening survey and a study questionnaire. Recovered participants in ImmuneRACE Cohort 3 were defined by two consecutive negative NP/OP PCR tests, clearance by a healthcare professional, or resolution of symptoms. Each participant in the prospective study had whole blood, serum and a nasopharyngeal or oropharyngeal swab collected by mobile phlebotomists. Additional blood draws and questionnaires over an approximately two-month period could optionally be provided by prospective study participants. Before DNA extraction, blood samples from the prospective study were shipped at room temperature or frozen.

In this chain, TRBV7-9 is recombined with TRBJ1-1; a weak D assignment points to TRBD1 (6 bases agree). The sample consisted of PBMCs or T cells enriched from blood (not recorded which). The clonotype originates from a man aged 40-55 years who had recovered from COVID-19. The CDR3: CASSPQQGLGTEAFF. The DNA sequence reads TGTGCCAGCAGCCCTCAACAGGGCCTAGGGACTGAAGCTTTCTTT.